These 14 T cell receptor beta chains share one sample of origin, sequenced in a study of control samples from healthy donors and cancer patients. Method: immunoSEQ multiplex PCR; TCRdb's copy keeps in-frame clones and lacks some. The sample carries 150,000 or so clones, roughly 89% recorded once. Material: blood. The receptors shown here come from a man younger than 40 in good health.

CDR3 DNA sequence: TGTGCCAGCAGACAGGGAATAATCTCCTACAATGAGCAGTTCTTC. Its translation is CASRQGIISYNEQFF. This chain links TRBV6-5 with TRBJ2-1; D is perhaps TRBD1 (6 bases). Germline V lookup: CDR1 MNHEY, CDR2 SVGAGI. This CDR3 spans 15 amino acids. V was clipped by 6 bases and J by 0 bases, with 12 bases between them.

This chain joins TRBV5-4 and TRBJ2-5; D is possibly TRBD2 (6 bases). This CDR3 is 16 amino acids long. Germline-derived CDR1 and CDR2 are SGHNT and YYREEE (reference sequence). V was cut by 3 bases and J by 5 bases, with 20 bases left in between. This CDR3 is CASSSRLVGVGETQYF. The CDR3 nucleotides read TGTGCCAGCAGCTCCCGACTAGTAGGGGTAGGGGAGACCCAGTACTTC.

V and J are TRBV6-5 and TRBJ1-4; a weak D match, TRBD1 (5 bases). CDR3 length equals 14 residues. Trimming took off 6 bases at V and 5 bases at J, with 13 bases between the two ends. Germline CDR1 and CDR2: MNHEY and SVGAGI. The CDR3 DNA reads as TGTGCCAGCAGAGACCTCGGGGGGAATGAAAAACTGTTTTTT. Its translation: CASRDLGGNEKLFF.

The V and J genes are TRBV29-1 and TRBJ2-1, with D possibly matching TRBD2 (7 bases). Trimming removed 6 bases from V and 0 bases from J, with 12 bases in between. Per the germline V gene, CDR1 is SQVTM and CDR2 is ANQGSEA. This CDR3 has 14 amino acids. The CDR3 DNA follows: TGCAGCGTCCGAGGGGGGGTCTCCTACAATGAGCAGTTCTTC. Its translation: CSVRGGVSYNEQFF.

V usage is TRBV10-3 and J usage is TRBJ1-3; D unclear. With 8 bases removed from V and 2 bases from J, the gap between germline ends came to 7 bases. CDR3 size: 12 residues. Germline V CDR1 and CDR2: ENHRY, SYGVKD. The CDR3: CAIEGPGNTIYF. In nucleotides, the CDR3 is TGTGCCATCGAAGGACCTGGAAACACCATATATTTT.

The chain carries TRBV28 and TRBJ1-3; no reliable D call. The CDR3 runs 15 residues. Germline CDR1 MDHEN, CDR2 SYDVKM. V was clipped by 4 bases and J by 0 bases, with 10 bases between them. In DNA, the CDR3 is TGTGCCAGCAGTTCGTCCAGCTTCTCTGGAAACACCATATATTTT. This sequence encodes CASSSSSFSGNTIYF.

V usage is TRBV5-5 and J usage is TRBJ2-1, with D possibly TRBD1 on 6 matching bases. CDR3 size: 15 residues. V lost 1 base, J lost 6 bases, and 14 bases lay in between. Germline CDR1 SGHKS, CDR2 YYEKEE (reference sequence). The CDR3 loop is CASSLTDRGGNEQFF. The CDR3 DNA reads as TGTGCCAGCAGCTTGACGGACAGAGGGGGCAATGAGCAGTTCTTC.

The chain is built from TRBV2 and TRBJ2-3; D is tentatively TRBD1 or TRBD2 (5 bases each). The CDR3 contains 13 residues. With 7 bases removed from V and 4 bases from J, the gap between germline ends came to 12 bases. Germline CDR1 and CDR2: SNHLY and FYNNEI. CDR3 protein: CASNGDGPDTQYF. In DNA form, the CDR3 reads TGTGCCAGCAATGGGGACGGACCAGATACGCAGTATTTT.

The genes are TRBV13 and TRBJ2-3, with TRBD2 identical over 9 bases. The CDR3 has 16 amino acids. Per germline, CDR1 PRHDT and CDR2 FYEKMQ (reference sequence). The V and J ends lost 2 bases and 4 bases, in that order; junction bases with no gene match: 7. CDR3 coding DNA: TGTGCCAGCAGCTTACGAGCGGGAGGTGGCGCAGATACGCAGTATTTT. It yields the protein CASSLRAGGGADTQYF.

CDR3 residues: CASSLEGNPQHF. The CDR3 DNA reads as TGTGCCAGCAGTTTAGAAGGGAATCCCCAGCATTTT. V and J are TRBV12-3 or TRBV12-4 and TRBJ1-5, with D unclear. This CDR3 spans 12 amino acids. With 1 base removed from V and 10 bases from J, the gap between germline ends came to 8 bases.

A note on this clone: One end of the junction varies from germline; a read error may be responsible. This chain uses TRBV7-9 with TRBJ1-1; D uncertain. Germline loops: CDR1 SEHNR, CDR2 FQNEAQ (reference sequence). This CDR3 is built from 13 residues. The CDR3 spells CASSLERSTEAFF. The DNA for the CDR3 is TGTGCCAGCAGTTTAGAGCGGTCCACTGAAGCTTTCTTT.

This clone was found a few times. The CDR3 here is CASSPPGDLRSPLHF. In DNA form, the CDR3 reads TGTGCCAGCTCACCGCCTGGGGATCTACGTTCACCCCTCCACTTT. This chain joins TRBV18 and TRBJ1-6; no firm D call. Germline CDR1 is KGHSH and CDR2 is LQKENI. The CDR3 consists of 15 residues. V was clipped by 3 bases and J by 9 bases, with 15 bases between them. The full variable domain, its missing parts supplied by reference TRBV18 and TRBJ1-6, is NAGVMQNPRHLVRRRGQEARLRCSPMKGHSHVYWYRQLPEEGLKFMVYLQKENIIDESGMPKERFSAEFPKEGPSILRIQQVVRGDSAAYFCASSPPGDLRSPLHFGNGTRLTVT.

The table lists this clone with a count of one. The genes are TRBV19 and TRBJ1-1; a weak D match, TRBD1 (5 bases). This CDR3 contains 14 residues. Per germline, CDR1 LNHDA and CDR2 SQIVND (reference sequence). V gave up 11 bases and J gave up 0 bases, with 16 bases separating them. The CDR3 DNA is TGTGCCGTTAGCGCGGGGCCCCTGAACACTGAAGCTTTCTTT. Its translation is CAVSAGPLNTEAFF.

About this clone itself: The same CDR3 is also encoded by other DNA sequences in this sample. The chain employs TRBV6-4 and TRBJ1-5; 7 positions match TRBD1. The CDR3 has 13 amino acids. V was pared by 3 bases and J by 4 bases, with 0 bases of the junction left unmatched. From germline, CDR1 is MRHNA and CDR2 SNTAGT. DNA of the CDR3: TGTGCCAGCAGTGAACAGGGGAATCAGCCCCAGCATTTT. It encodes CASSEQGNQPQHF.